The 24 T cell receptor beta chains given below trace back to one sample, sequenced in a study of monozygotic twins with cystic fibrosis. Clones were read by immunoSEQ multiplex PCR, and TCRdb kept only the in-frame ones, dropping some. Among around 25,000 clones listed, 95% to 98% were seen once. The specimen sequenced was blood. The receptor set was obtained from a girl aged 2 to 9 with cystic fibrosis.

This rearrangement joins TRBV6-5 to TRBJ1-1; TRBD1 agrees at 7 bases. The CDR3 spans 14 residues. With V trimmed by 4 bases and J by 4 bases, 6 bases remained unmatched. The germline V gene has CDR1 MNHEY and CDR2 SVGAGI. In nucleotides, the CDR3 is TGTGCCAGCAGTTCGACAGGGAGGGTCACTGAAGCTTTCTTT. This encodes CASSSTGRVTEAFF.

The gene calls are TRBV7-2 and TRBJ2-1; a possible D gene is TRBD2 (6 bases). From germline, CDR1 is SGHTA and CDR2 FQGNSA. V was cut by 2 bases and J by 7 bases, with 12 bases left in between. The CDR3 is made up of 14 amino acids. CDR3 in DNA: TGTGCCAGCAGCTTAAGGCTAGCGAGAAATGAGCAGTTCTTC. This sequence encodes CASSLRLARNEQFF.

This clone was observed once. The rearrangement joins TRBV28 to TRBJ2-7; no definite D call. The germline V gene encodes CDR1 MDHEN and CDR2 SYDVKM. This CDR3 spans 11 amino acids. V was shortened by 6 bases and J by 6 bases, with 9 bases between the two germline ends. CDR3 DNA: TGTGCCAGCAGACGGAATTCCGAGCAGTACTTC. Encoded protein: CASRRNSEQYF.

V and J are TRBV10-1 and TRBJ2-2; TRBD1 matches 7 bases. The CDR3 is made up of 15 amino acids. V shed 2 bases, J shed 3 bases, and the junction held 3 bases outside the gene matches. Germline loops: CDR1 WNHNN, CDR2 SYGVQD (reference sequence). As DNA, the CDR3 is TGCGCCAGCAGTGAGAGACAGGGTGACACCGGGGAGCTGTTTTTT. This sequence encodes CASSERQGDTGELFF.

This clone was picked up a small number of times. The J gene is TRBJ1-5, the V gene TRBV27; D might be TRBD1 (6 bases). V gave up 7 bases and J gave up 7 bases, with 14 bases separating them. This CDR3 is 13 amino acids long. In germline, CDR1 is MNHEY, CDR2 SMNVEV (reference sequence). This CDR3 reads CASTVGRGQPQHF. CDR3 coding DNA: TGTGCCAGCACCGTCGGTAGGGGGCAGCCCCAGCATTTT.

For the CDR3, the DNA is TGTGCCTGGAGGAGAGCTCGGGCAGGGCGGGATTCACCCCTCCACTTT. Translating it yields CAWRRARAGRDSPLHF. The chain couples TRBV30 to TRBJ1-6, with D perhaps matching TRBD1 (5 bases). The length of the CDR3 is 16 residues. Trimming took off 3 bases at V and 8 bases at J, with 20 bases between the two ends. CDR1 GTSNPN and CDR2 SVGIG come from the germline V gene (reference sequence).

The chain recombines TRBV29-1 with TRBJ2-2; 9 nucleotides agree with TRBD1. With V trimmed by 5 bases and J by 7 bases, 8 bases remained unmatched. The germline V gene encodes CDR1 SQVTM and CDR2 ANQGSEA. This CDR3 comprises 14 residues. The CDR3 protein is CSVSTGGANGELFF. The CDR3 bases are TGCAGCGTTTCAACAGGGGGCGCGAACGGGGAGCTGTTTTTT.

V and J are TRBV7-9 and TRBJ1-2, with unresolved D. The V end was cut by 5 bases, the J end by 4 bases, with 20 bases between. This CDR3 has 16 residues. Looked up from germline, CDR1 is SEHNR and CDR2 is FQNEAQ (reference sequence). The CDR3 DNA is TGTGCCAGCAGCCCGTACCCGTCAGTGGGGAGCTATGGCTACACCTTC. This codes for CASSPYPSVGSYGYTF.

This chain uses TRBV19 with TRBJ2-3; 10 bases agree with TRBD2. CDR1 is LNHDA and CDR2 is SQIVND in the germline V gene (reference sequence). The V gene end was trimmed by 3 bases and the J gene end by 0 bases; junction bases not matched to a gene: 6. The CDR3 contains 17 residues. DNA of the CDR3: TGTGCCAGTAGTATCGTACTAGCGGGACCGAGCACAGATACGCAGTATTTT. Its translation is CASSIVLAGPSTDTQYF.

The CDR3 reads CASSYHSGSGYEQYF. Written as DNA, the CDR3 is TGTGCCAGCAGTTACCATAGCGGGAGTGGATACGAGCAGTACTTC. The chain uses TRBV6-5 and TRBJ2-7; 9 bases line up with TRBD2. The CDR3 spans 15 residues. V was pared by 2 bases and J by 4 bases, with 6 bases of the junction left unmatched. CDR1 is MNHEY, CDR2 SVGAGI, per germline.

This chain connects TRBV7-5 to TRBJ1-2. TRBV7-5 is a recognized pseudogene. The CDR3 consists of 19 residues. The CDR3 DNA reads as TGTGTCAGAAGCTCCCTCCCTTACCTCGAGAACACCTCTAACTATGGCTACACCTTC. It specifies CVRSSLPYLENTSNYGYTF.

This CDR3 is CASRTRRVNNQPQHF. CDR3 nucleotides: TGTGCCAGCAGGACCCGCAGGGTGAACAATCAGCCCCAGCATTTT. V gene TRBV5-6 combines with J gene TRBJ1-5, with a tentative D call TRBD1 (5 bases). Germline values: CDR1 SGHDT, CDR2 YYEEEE. Trimming left V 5 bases short and J 3 bases short, with 15 bases between. The CDR3 consists of 15 residues.

This sequence joins TRBV15 and TRBJ1-5; D ambiguous. Trimming shortened V by 1 base and J by 6 bases, and 7 bases separated the two germline ends. The CDR3 has 13 residues. Germline V gene data show CDR1 as LNHNV and CDR2 as YYDKDF (reference sequence). The CDR3 region has the DNA TGTGCCACCAGCAGAGGGGGTACTCAGCCCCAGCATTTT. Translated: CATSRGGTQPQHF.

V and J are TRBV28 and TRBJ2-7; 7 bases fit TRBD2. CDR3 length equals 13 residues. Germline CDR1 and CDR2: MDHEN and SYDVKM. Trimming removed 5 bases from V and 6 bases from J; junction bases left unmatched: 7. The CDR3 DNA reads as TGTGCCAGCAGTCTTGAACTAGCGCTCGAGCAGTACTTC. This gives the protein CASSLELALEQYF. Looking up the rest from reference TRBV28 and TRBJ2-7 gives the full variable domain: DVKVTQSSRYLVKRTGEKVFLECVQDMDHENMFWYRQDPGLGLRLIYFSYDVKMKEKGDIPEGYSVSREKKERFSLILESASTNQTSMYLCASSLELALEQYFGPGTRLTVT.

The chain recombines TRBV11-3 with TRBJ1-2; D gene ambiguous. The germline V and J ends were trimmed by 1 base and 4 bases, with 13 bases remaining between them. The CDR3 runs to 15 residues. The germline gives CDR1 SGHNT, CDR2 YENEEA. CDR3 coding DNA: TGTGCCAGCAGCTTAGGTCGCATGGGAGGCTATGGCTACACCTTC. It codes for CASSLGRMGGYGYTF.

This chain connects TRBV6-1 to TRBJ2-5; D gene unclear. Germline CDR1 MNHNS, CDR2 SASEGT. The CDR3 consists of 13 residues. The ends were cut back, 5 bases at V and 5 bases at J, with 12 bases in the middle. The CDR3 is CASSFMQDETQYF. The CDR3, as DNA: TGTGCCAGCAGTTTTATGCAGGACGAGACCCAGTACTTC.

The J gene is TRBJ2-1, the V gene TRBV28, with 7 bases that match TRBD2. V dropped 3 bases and J dropped 5; count of bases not matched to a gene: 7. Germline V CDR1 and CDR2: MDHEN, SYDVKM. This CDR3 contains 15 residues. CDR3 sequence (DNA): TGTGCCAGCAGTTTGACCGGGACTAAGAACAATGAGCAGTTCTTC. It is translated as CASSLTGTKNNEQFF. The variable domain in full, completed from reference TRBV28 and TRBJ2-1, reads DVKVTQSSRYLVKRTGEKVFLECVQDMDHENMFWYRQDPGLGLRLIYFSYDVKMKEKGDIPEGYSVSREKKERFSLILESASTNQTSMYLCASSLTGTKNNEQFFGPGTRLTVL.

This chain joins TRBV18 and TRBJ2-4, with D unresolved. There are 15 residues in the CDR3. The germline gives CDR1 KGHSH, CDR2 LQKENI. Trimming shortened V by 2 bases and J by 1 base, and 9 bases separated the two germline ends. Here the CDR3 DNA reads TGTGCCAGCTCACCAGATCTCGGGGCCAAAAACATTCAGTACTTC. Its translation is CASSPDLGAKNIQYF.

The V call is TRBV19, the J call TRBJ2-5, with 8 positions matching TRBD1. The CDR3 has 15 amino acids. The J segment lost 9 bases and the V segment lost 5 bases, leaving 14 bases of the junction unmatched. Germline CDR1 and CDR2: LNHDA and SQIVND (reference sequence). The chain's CDR3 is CASSPGQGTPGAQYF. Here the CDR3 DNA reads TGTGCCAGTAGTCCAGGACAGGGCACACCAGGGGCCCAGTACTTC.

The chain is built from TRBV5-1 and TRBJ1-1; unclear D gene. V was shortened by 2 bases and J by 3 bases, with 8 bases between the two germline ends. There are 13 residues in the CDR3. Germline values: CDR1 SGHRS, CDR2 YFSETQ. The CDR3 region has the DNA TGCGCCAGCAGCTTCACAAGGGACACTGAAGCTTTCTTT. Its protein product is CASSFTRDTEAFF.

The V and J genes are TRBV9 and TRBJ1-2; tentative D call: TRBD1 (6 bases). The CDR3 has 15 residues. The V and J ends lost 3 bases and 8 bases respectively, with 20 bases between them. In germline, CDR1 is SGDLS, CDR2 YYNGEE. The CDR3 nucleotides are TGTGCCAGCAGCGCCGGGACGACCACAGGGTTCGGCTACACCTTC. Amino acids: CASSAGTTTGFGYTF.

The rearrangement links TRBV5-4 to TRBJ2-7; a possible D gene is TRBD1 (6 bases). V was trimmed by 3 bases and J by 0 bases, leaving 10 bases between them. Germline CDR1 and CDR2: SGHNT and YYREEE (reference sequence). The CDR3 consists of 14 residues. Written as DNA, the CDR3 is TGTGCCAGCAGCTCCGACAGGCTCTCCTACGAGCAGTACTTC. The encoded protein is CASSSDRLSYEQYF.

This chain uses TRBV10-3 with TRBJ1-1; D possibly corresponds to TRBD1 (6 bases). V gave up 2 bases and J gave up 6 bases, with 7 bases separating them. Looked up from germline, CDR1 is ENHRY and CDR2 is SYGVKD. CDR3 size: 12 residues. This chain's CDR3 is CAISEGGSEAFF. CDR3 in DNA: TGTGCCATCAGTGAGGGGGGCTCTGAAGCTTTCTTT.

This clone was seen a single time. The chain recombines TRBV14 with TRBJ2-7; D gene unclear. The CDR3 sequence is 15 residues long. Germline CDR1 and CDR2: SGHDN and FVKESK. V lost 0 bases, J lost 7 bases, and 16 bases lay in between. CDR3 coding DNA: TGTGCCAGCAGCCAAGATTTCAGCGTCCCCCGGGAGCAGTACTTC. It translates to CASSQDFSVPREQYF.